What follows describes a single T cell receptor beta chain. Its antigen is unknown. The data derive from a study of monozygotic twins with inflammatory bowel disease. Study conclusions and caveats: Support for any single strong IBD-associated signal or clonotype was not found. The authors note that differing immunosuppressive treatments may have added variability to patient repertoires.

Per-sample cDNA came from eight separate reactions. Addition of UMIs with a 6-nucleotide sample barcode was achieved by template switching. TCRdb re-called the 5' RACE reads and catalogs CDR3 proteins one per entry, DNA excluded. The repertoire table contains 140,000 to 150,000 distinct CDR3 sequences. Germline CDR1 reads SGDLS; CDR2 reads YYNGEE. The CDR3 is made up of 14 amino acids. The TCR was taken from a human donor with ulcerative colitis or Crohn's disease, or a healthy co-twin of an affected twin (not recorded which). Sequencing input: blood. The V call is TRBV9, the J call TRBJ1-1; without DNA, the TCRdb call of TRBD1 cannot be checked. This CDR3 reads CASSVGGAGTEAFF.